This record looks at one T cell receptor (beta chain) sequence and its context. This sample stems from a study of T cell responses to AZD1222 COVID-19 vaccine. Measured with immunoSEQ multiplex PCR; TCRdb has only the in-frame clones, and not every one. This table holds around 200,000 clones, over 90% found once. CDR1 SGHVS and CDR2 FQNEAQ come from the germline V gene. Trimming removed 5 bases from V and 4 bases from J; junction bases left unmatched: 5. The CDR3 loop spans 14 amino acids. The receptor was derived from an adult in good health. Here the sequenced sample was peripheral blood, taken on day 0 of AZD1222 vaccination. J is TRBJ1-3 and V is TRBV7-8, with 7 positions matching TRBD1. The DNA for the CDR3 is TGTGCCAGCAGCCGACAGGGTGGGGGAAACACCATATATTTT. This gives the protein CASSRQGGGNTIYF.